The source of this T cell receptor (beta chain) is a study of a mutant IDH1 vaccine in newly diagnosed glioma. Study-level background: Vaccines began 4-6 weeks after radiotherapy alone, or with temozolomide cycles. Patients' prior therapy spanned radiotherapy, temozolomide, or both; most underwent both. Study-level results: Patients mounted vaccine-induced immune responses in 93.3% of cases.

V was pared by 4 bases and J by 5 bases, with 8 bases of the junction left unmatched. The CDR3 is made up of 15 amino acids. The V gene's germline CDR1 is SGHRS and CDR2 YFSETQ. Of note for this clone: Its target is unknown.

Using immunoSEQ multiplex PCR, the repertoire was profiled, and TCRdb retains in-frame clones only, with some absent. The data show 50,000 to 70,000 clones, about 85% seen once. Time point described: week 35, safety follow-up. Alongside topical imiquimod, each dose of vaccine comprised 300 ug of mutant IDH1 20-mer peptide. Donor tumors were new WHO grade 3 or 4 IDH1-mutant, ATRX-lost astrocytomas. The gene calls are TRBV5-1 and TRBJ1-4; TRBD1 aligns across 7 bases. The receptor comes from a man in his thirties or forties with glioma. This sample comprised PBMCs, obtained from a glioma patient whose treatment included an IDH1 peptide vaccine. CDR3 region: CASSRRGQLNEKLFF. CDR3 DNA sequence: TGCGCCAGCAGCCGGCGGGGACAGCTAAATGAAAAACTGTTTTTT.